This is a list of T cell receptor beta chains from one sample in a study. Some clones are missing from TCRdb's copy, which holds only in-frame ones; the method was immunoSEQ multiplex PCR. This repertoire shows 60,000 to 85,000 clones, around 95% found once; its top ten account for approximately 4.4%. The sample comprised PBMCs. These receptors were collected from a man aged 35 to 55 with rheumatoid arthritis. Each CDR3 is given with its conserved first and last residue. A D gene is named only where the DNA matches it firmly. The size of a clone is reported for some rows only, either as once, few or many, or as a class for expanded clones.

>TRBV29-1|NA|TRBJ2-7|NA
TGCAGCTCCTGTCGCGGGCGTCCCTACGAGCAGTACTTC
CSSCRGRPYEQYF
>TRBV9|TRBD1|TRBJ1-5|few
TGTGCCAGCAGCCCGGGACAGGGGGCTTCCAATCAGCCCCAGCATTTT
CASSPGQGASNQPQHF
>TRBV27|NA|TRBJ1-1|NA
TGTGCCAGCAGTTTATACAGGAACACTGAAGCTTTCTTT
CASSLYRNTEAFF
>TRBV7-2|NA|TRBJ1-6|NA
TGTGCCAGCAGCTTAGGTCTTTATAATTCACCCCTCCACTTT
CASSLGLYNSPLHF
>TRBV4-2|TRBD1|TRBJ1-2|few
TGTGCCAGCCAACAGGGGATTGAGGATTACTATGGCTACACCTTC
CASQQGIEDYYGYTF
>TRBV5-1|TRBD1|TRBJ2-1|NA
TGCGCCAGCAGCCACTGGACAGGGGGTGCGAATGAGCAGTTCTTC
CASSHWTGGANEQFF
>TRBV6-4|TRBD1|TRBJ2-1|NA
TGTGCCAGCAGCCGACAGGGAGCTTTCGATGAGCAGTTCTTC
CASSRQGAFDEQFF
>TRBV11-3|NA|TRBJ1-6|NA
TGTGCCAGCAGCTTGGGGCACGATAATTCACCCCTCCACTTT
CASSLGHDNSPLHF
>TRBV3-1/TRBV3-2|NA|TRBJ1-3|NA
TGTGCCAGCAGCGACCGGAGCTCTGGAAACACCATATATTTT
CASSDRSSGNTIYF
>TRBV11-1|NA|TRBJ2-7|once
TGTGCCAGCAGCTTTGGCGGGTCCCCACACTTC
CASSFGGSPHF
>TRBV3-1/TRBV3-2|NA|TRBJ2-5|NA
TGTGCCAGCAGCCACCTCACCCCAGAGACCCAGTACTTC
CASSHLTPETQYF
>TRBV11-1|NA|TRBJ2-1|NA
TGTGCCAGCAGCGTGACTAGGTTTGAGCAGTTCTTC
CASSVTRFEQFF
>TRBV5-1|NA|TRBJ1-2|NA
TGCGCCAGCAGCGCCGGGACAACTCGTACCTTC
CASSAGTTRTF
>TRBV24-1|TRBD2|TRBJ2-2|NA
TGTGCCACCAGTGATTTAGCGCCGGGACTAGCGGGAGGGGAGCTGTTTTTT
CATSDLAPGLAGGELFF
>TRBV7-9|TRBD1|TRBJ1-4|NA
TGTGCCAGCAGCTTAGGACAGGGGAATGAAAAACTGTTTTTT
CASSLGQGNEKLFF
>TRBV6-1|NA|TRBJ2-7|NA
TGTGCCAGCAATTACAACGGGGACGAGCAGTACTTC
CASNYNGDEQYF
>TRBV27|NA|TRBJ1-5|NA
TGTGCCAGCAGTTTTAACGGGGGGTCCGGTCAGCCCCAGCATTTT
CASSFNGGSGQPQHF
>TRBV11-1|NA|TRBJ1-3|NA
TGTGCCAGCAGCCCTCGTCCAGGGGCTGGAAACACCATATATTTT
CASSPRPGAGNTIYF
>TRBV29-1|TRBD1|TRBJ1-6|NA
TGCAGCGTTGCGGACAGGGACGGAACCCTCCACTTT
CSVADRDGTLHF
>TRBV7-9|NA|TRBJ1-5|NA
TGTGCCAGCAGTCCAGGGACCAGCAATCAGCCCCAGCATTTT
CASSPGTSNQPQHF
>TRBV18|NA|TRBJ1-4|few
TGTGCCAGCTCACCACAGGGTGGGGAAAAACTGTTTTTT
CASSPQGGEKLFF
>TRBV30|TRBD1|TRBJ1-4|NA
TGTGCCTGGAGTAGGGACAGGCGCAAGGAAAAACTGTTTTTT
CAWSRDRRKEKLFF
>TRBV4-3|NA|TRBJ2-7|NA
TGCGCCAGCAGCCAAGCCCCCAGTTACGAGCAGTACTTC
CASSQAPSYEQYF
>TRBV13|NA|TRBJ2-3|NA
TGTGCCAGCAGCTTAGAGGGCGAGACCAGCGATACGCAGTATTTT
CASSLEGETSDTQYF
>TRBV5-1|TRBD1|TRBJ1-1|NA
TGCGCCAGCAGCTTGGTGGTGCAAGGGACAGGGGGCGGTGAAGCTTTCTTT
CASSLVVQGTGGGEAFF
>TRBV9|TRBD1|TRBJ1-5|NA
TGTGCCAGCAGCTCAGGTGGAGGGGGCGAGCCCCAGCATTTT
CASSSGGGGEPQHF
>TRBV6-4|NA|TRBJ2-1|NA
TGTGCCAGCAGTGCCGAGCCTTACAATGAGCAGTTCTTC
CASSAEPYNEQFF
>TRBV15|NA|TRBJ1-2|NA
TGTGCCACCAGCAGGCCCCCCCGAAGGGAAAACTATGGCTACACCTTC
CATSRPPRRENYGYTF
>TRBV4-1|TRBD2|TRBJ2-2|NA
TGCGCCAGCAGCCCTAGCGGTTGGAACACCGGGGAGCTGTTTTTT
CASSPSGWNTGELFF
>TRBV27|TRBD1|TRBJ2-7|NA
TGTGCCAGCGGGAGACAGGGCTCCTACGAGCAGTACTTC
CASGRQGSYEQYF
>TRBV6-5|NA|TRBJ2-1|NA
TGTGCCAGCAGTTTCGGGGCGGGGGCTGGCAATGAGCAGTTCTTC
CASSFGAGAGNEQFF
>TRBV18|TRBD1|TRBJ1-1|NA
TGTGCCAGCTCACCAGAACAGGGGCTGGGCACTGAAGCTTTCTTT
CASSPEQGLGTEAFF